These 26 T cell receptor beta chains came from one sample sequenced in a study of metastatic and nonmetastatic thyroid tumors. TCRdb recomputed clones from the PCR reads via MiXCR. The sample shows under 20,000 clones, about 30% of them seen only once. All patients were treatment-naive before thyroid surgery. The specimen was tumor tissue. These receptors came from a female donor with papillary thyroid cancer or a benign thyroid nodule (not recorded which). Some clones in this sample may be carry-over from other donors' samples.

A word on this clone: A junction boundary mismatches the germline segment, possibly from a read error. The chain couples TRBV28 to TRBJ1-5, with D perhaps matching TRBD1 (6 bases). The CDR3 sequence is 17 residues long. The germline CDR1 and CDR2 sequences are MDHEN and SYDVKM. The CDR3 here is CASILTGYWFGNQPQHF. The CDR3 DNA is TGTGCCAGCATTTTAACAGGGTACTGGTTTGGCAATCAGCCCCAGCATTTT.

The sample holds a few counts of this clone. The chain uses TRBV6-2 or TRBV6-3 and TRBJ2-1; D gene uncertain. V gave up 2 bases and J gave up 4 bases, with 9 bases separating them. This CDR3 comprises 14 residues. Germline V lookup: CDR1 MNHEY, CDR2 SVGEGT. For the CDR3, the DNA is TGTGCCAGCAGTTACGCAGCGATGTACAATGAGCAGTTCTTC. Protein: CASSYAAMYNEQFF.

The chain carries TRBV28 and TRBJ2-2; tentatively, D is TRBD1 (5 bases). V lost 5 bases and J 0 bases, leaving 10 bases between the germline ends. This CDR3 region has 15 residues. CDR1 is MDHEN, CDR2 SYDVKM, per germline. CDR3 sequence: CASSRQGPNTGELFF. The CDR3 DNA is TGTGCCAGCAGTCGTCAGGGCCCGAACACCGGGGAGCTGTTTTTT.

In regard to this clone: At the DNA level, this CDR3 is encoded by other sequences in the same sample as well. This sequence joins TRBV12-3 or TRBV12-4 and TRBJ2-2; D remains ambiguous. The CDR3 covers 12 residues. Trimming pared 1 base from V and 4 bases from J, leaving 1 base between. The CDR3 DNA reads TGTGCCAGCAGTTTAGTCACCGGGGAGCTGTTTTTT. Its translation: CASSLVTGELFF.

V usage is TRBV5-1 and J usage is TRBJ1-2, with D uncertain. Per the germline V gene, CDR1 is SGHRS and CDR2 is YFSETQ. The CDR3 sequence is 16 residues long. Trimming cost V 1 base and J 4 bases, with 17 bases left between them. CDR3 sequence reads: CASSLTPFEGLYGYTF. In nucleotides, the CDR3 is TGCGCCAGCAGCTTGACCCCTTTTGAGGGCCTCTATGGCTACACCTTC.

This clone is labeled medium-sized (0.01 to 0.1%). V is TRBV19 and J is TRBJ2-2; 7 nucleotides align to TRBD1. V gave up 8 bases and J gave up 1 base; unmatched junction bases: 4. CDR3 size: 14 residues. Germline V gene lookup returns CDR1 LNHDA and CDR2 SQIVND (reference sequence). Here the CDR3 reads CASYGTVNTGELFF. The DNA for the CDR3 is TGTGCCAGTTACGGGACAGTGAACACCGGGGAGCTGTTTTTT.

In this sample, this clone turned up many times. The rearrangement joins TRBV30 to TRBJ1-4; 8 bases fit TRBD1. Germline CDR1 GTSNPN, CDR2 SVGIG (reference sequence). This CDR3 is built from 15 residues. Losses at the gene ends were 1 base for V and 7 bases for J; bases not matched to a gene: 8. CDR3 loop: CAWSGPGGVGEKLFF. As DNA, the CDR3 is TGTGCCTGGAGTGGTCCAGGGGGCGTTGGTGAAAAACTGTTTTTT. Full variable domain (missing parts from reference TRBV30 and TRBJ1-4): SQTIHQWPATLVQPVGSPLSLECTVEGTSNPNLYWYRQAAGRGLQLLFYSVGIGQISSEVPQNLSASRPQDRQFILSSKKLLLSDSGFYLCAWSGPGGVGEKLFFGSGTQLSVL.

This clone was recorded a few times. The chain employs TRBV6-2 or TRBV6-3 and TRBJ2-1; 7 positions agree with TRBD1. The CDR3 contains 16 residues. CDR1 is MNHEY, CDR2 SVGEGT, per germline. V was clipped by 4 bases and J by 3 bases; unmatched bases: 9. As DNA, the CDR3 is TGTGCCAGCAGTTTAGAACCGACAGGGATCTACAATGAGCAGTTCTTC. It encodes CASSLEPTGIYNEQFF.

The chain links TRBV5-1 to TRBJ2-2; a possible D gene is TRBD1 (6 bases). The germline V and J ends were trimmed by 7 bases and 0 bases, with 10 bases remaining between them. There are 14 residues in the CDR3. CDR1 and CDR2 (germline): SGHRS, YFSETQ. The CDR3 sequence: CASGGQTNTGELFF. DNA for the CDR3: TGCGCCAGCGGGGGCCAAACGAACACCGGGGAGCTGTTTTTT.

The table lists this clone with a few counts. A read error is possible here, since a much larger clone lies one base away. V and J are TRBV9 and TRBJ2-1, with 9 bases matching TRBD2. The CDR3 totals 15 residues. From germline, CDR1 is SGDLS and CDR2 YYNGEE. CDR3 in amino acids: CAGSLRTSVYNEQFF. CDR3 in DNA: TGTGCCGGCAGCCTCCGGACTAGCGTCTACAATGAGCAGTTCTTC.

In its sample, this clone was seen many times. The rearrangement uses TRBV20-1 and TRBJ2-1, with TRBD2 matching 9 bases. Germline CDR1 and CDR2: DFQATT and SNEGSKA (reference sequence). This CDR3 has 19 amino acids. Unmatched junction bases numbered 25, after V lost 7 bases and J lost 6 bases. The CDR3 nucleotides are TGCAGTGATACCGGGGCTGGGTATACTTTGGCGGGAGGGGTCAATGAGCAGTTCTTC. Amino acids: CSDTGAGYTLAGGVNEQFF.

This clone was observed a handful of times. This sequence joins TRBV10-1 and TRBJ2-3; possibly TRBD1 or TRBD2 for D (6 bases each). Trimming pared 2 bases from V and 2 bases from J, leaving 11 bases between. The germline V gene encodes CDR1 WNHNN and CDR2 SYGVQD (reference sequence). This CDR3 is built from 15 residues. The CDR3 sequence is CASSEEGEDTDTQYF. Written as DNA, the CDR3 is TGCGCCAGCAGTGAGGAGGGGGAGGACACAGATACGCAGTATTTT.

This clone was seen only a few times. A junction end diverges from the germline sequence, so it may reflect a read error. The chain has TRBV15 and TRBJ2-7; 7 nucleotides line up with TRBD2. This CDR3 has 13 amino acids. Germline loops: CDR1 LNHNV, CDR2 YYDKDF (reference sequence). In DNA, the CDR3 is TGTGCCACCAGTATGAGCGGGACCTACGAGCGGTACTTC. Its translation is CATSMSGTYERYF. Full variable domain (rest looked up from reference TRBV15 and TRBJ2-7): DAMVIQNPRYQVTQFGKPVTLSCSQTLNHNVMYWYQQKSSQAPKLLFHYYDKDFNNEADTPDNFQSRRPNTSFCFLDIRSPGLGDTAMYLCATSMSGTYERYFGPGTRLTVT.

As to this clone: The junction departs from the called germline gene at one end, perhaps through a read error. The chain has TRBV12-3 or TRBV12-4 and TRBJ1-3; 7 positions agree with TRBD1. The CDR3 is made up of 9 amino acids. The CDR3 DNA reads TGTGCCGGTCCCGGGACAGAAAATTTT. Its protein is CAGPGTENF.

The chain carries TRBV6-5 and TRBJ1-6; possibly TRBD1 for D (6 bases). V lost 0 bases, J lost 5 bases, and 14 bases lay in between. The CDR3 spans 17 residues. The V gene's germline CDR1 is MNHEY and CDR2 SVGAGI. CDR3 nucleotides: TGTGCCAGCAGTTACTCGAGAGGGGGGGCAGATAATTCACCCCTCCACTTT. It encodes CASSYSRGGADNSPLHF.

By share, this clone counts as medium-sized (0.01 to 0.1%). The V call is TRBV7-8, the J call TRBJ2-1; 12 bases agree with TRBD2. J gave up 9 bases and V 3 bases, and 6 bases lay outside the gene matches. The germline V gene encodes CDR1 SGHVS and CDR2 FQNEAQ. CDR3 length equals 15 residues. CDR3 protein: CASSFTSGRFVEQFF. The CDR3 DNA reads as TGTGCCAGCAGCTTCACTAGCGGGAGGTTTGTTGAGCAGTTCTTC.

This chain joins TRBV7-6 and TRBJ2-7, with D tentatively TRBD2 (6 bases). Germline CDR1 is SGHVS and CDR2 is FNYEAQ. The CDR3 is made up of 14 amino acids. V was clipped by 10 bases and J by 2 bases, with 18 bases between them. The CDR3 sequence: CATIPGTATYEQYF. CDR3 nucleotide sequence: TGTGCCACCATCCCAGGGACTGCTACCTACGAGCAGTACTTC.

This clone occurred once. The missing conserved phenylalanine or tryptophan at the end of this CDR3 makes a read error likely. V and J are TRBV9 and TRBJ1-2; D gene unclear. V gave up 3 bases and J gave up 6 bases, with 6 bases separating them. From germline, CDR1 is SGDLS and CDR2 YYNGEE. The CDR3 is 11 residues long. As DNA, the CDR3 is TGTGCCAGCAGCGCACCAAATGGCTACACCCTC. Translation gives CASSAPNGYTL.

This clone was found a few times. V gene TRBV14 combines with J gene TRBJ2-1; the D gene is possibly TRBD1 (6 bases). The CDR3 has 12 amino acids. Germline values: CDR1 SGHDN, CDR2 FVKESK. Trimming left V 4 bases short and J 8 bases short, with 9 bases between. CDR3 sequence: CASSPQGYEQFF. The CDR3 region has the DNA TGTGCCAGCAGCCCACAGGGTTATGAGCAGTTCTTC.

The chain combines TRBV27 with TRBJ1-5; 8 bases match TRBD1. Unmatched junction bases numbered 5, after V lost 3 bases and J lost 4 bases. The germline gives CDR1 MNHEY, CDR2 SMNVEV (reference sequence). The CDR3 totals 15 residues. The CDR3 nucleotides read TGTGCCAGCAGTTTCGGACAGGGTTGGAATCAGCCCCAGCATTTT. Encoded protein: CASSFGQGWNQPQHF.

This clone rates as medium-sized. V usage is TRBV7-2 and J usage is TRBJ2-7; D perhaps matches TRBD2 (6 bases). Trimming removed 3 bases from V and 4 bases from J, with 13 bases in between. The germline V gene has CDR1 SGHTA and CDR2 FQGNSA. The CDR3 spans 14 residues. CDR3 in amino acids: CASSFTGGEYEQYF. The CDR3 DNA follows: TGTGCCAGCAGCTTCACGGGCGGGGAGTACGAGCAGTACTTC.

The chain uses TRBV7-3 and TRBJ2-1; D gene ambiguous. The V and J ends lost 1 base and 0 bases respectively, with 7 bases between them. CDR3 size: 15 residues. The V gene's germline CDR1 is SGHTA and CDR2 FQGTGA. CDR3: CASSLKGSSYNEQFF. The CDR3 bases are TGTGCCAGCAGCTTAAAGGGTAGCTCCTACAATGAGCAGTTCTTC.

This clone qualifies as medium-sized. V gene TRBV5-1 combines with J gene TRBJ2-7, with D possibly being TRBD1 (6 bases). V gave up 5 bases and J gave up 0 bases, with 18 bases separating them. The CDR3 covers 16 residues. Germline V gene data show CDR1 as SGHRS and CDR2 as YFSETQ. CDR3 DNA sequence: TGCGCCAGCAGACTTTCGACGGACAGTTACTCCTACGAGCAGTACTTC. Translated, it gives CASRLSTDSYSYEQYF.

By its share, this clone is medium-sized. The chain combines TRBV5-1 with TRBJ1-1, with 7 bases identical to TRBD1. The CDR3 contains 14 residues. CDR1 is SGHRS and CDR2 is YFSETQ in the germline V gene. The junction had 3 bases not matched to a gene; V was cut back by 0 bases and J by 4 bases. DNA for the CDR3: TGCGCCAGCAGCTTGGGACAGGGAGTCACTGAAGCTTTCTTT. Translating it yields CASSLGQGVTEAFF.

This clone was seen more than once but under ten times. The chain uses TRBV6-5 and TRBJ1-1, with D possibly matching TRBD1 (5 bases). The CDR3 loop spans 14 amino acids. The V and J ends lost 0 bases and 7 bases respectively, with 12 bases between them. CDR1 is MNHEY and CDR2 is SVGAGI in the germline V gene. CDR3 in amino acids: CASSYSGGWNEAFF. CDR3 nucleotides: TGTGCCAGCAGTTACTCGGGGGGGTGGAATGAAGCTTTCTTT.

There are a few counts of this clone. The CDR3 region has the DNA TGTGCCAGCAGTGAAAGGGCCGGGACAGGGGGCTACGAGCAGTACTTC. This sequence encodes CASSERAGTGGYEQYF. The V call is TRBV6-1, the J call TRBJ2-7; 11 bases map to TRBD1. V gave up 2 bases and J gave up 3 bases; unmatched junction bases: 6. The CDR3 covers 16 residues. Germline V gene data show CDR1 as MNHNS and CDR2 as SASEGT.